This T cell receptor (beta chain) was sequenced in a study of blood T cell repertoires in COVID-19. The method was immunoSEQ multiplex PCR; TCRdb's version includes in-frame clones alone and lacks a portion of them. This repertoire shows approximately 92,000 clones, approximately 70% found once; its top ten account for around 25%. Losses at the gene ends were 4 bases for V and 7 bases for J; bases not matched to a gene: 8. This CDR3 has 14 residues. Germline lookup yields CDR1 SGHRS and CDR2 YFSETQ. V usage is TRBV5-1 and J usage is TRBJ1-5; 7 bases are a match to TRBD1. The sample consisted of peripheral blood. This clonotype was sampled from a woman aged 55-75 years in a cohort sampled during active or convalescent COVID-19. The CDR3: CASSPDRVGQPQHF. CDR3 DNA sequence: TGCGCCAGCAGCCCTGACAGGGTAGGGCAGCCCCAGCATTTT.